The 21 T cell receptor beta chains presented below share a single source sample, sequenced in a study of Ad26.COV2.S vaccination and SARS-CoV-2 variants. Regarding treatment: 15 to 20 received Ad26.COV2.S at low or high dose, single or two shots; about five received placebo; per-sample allocation not given. Sampling occurred on day 63 after the first vaccine or placebo injection. The assay was immunoSEQ multiplex PCR, and TCRdb's table has in-frame clones only and misses some. The sample shows fewer than 500,000 clones, roughly 91% of them seen only once. Sequencing used peripheral blood, obtained in a trial of Ad26.COV2.S vaccine versus placebo. The source is a person aged 18-65 years who received the Ad26.COV2.S COVID-19 vaccine or a placebo.

The V gene is TRBV10-3, the J gene TRBJ2-7, with D perhaps matching TRBD1 (6 bases). Per germline, CDR1 ENHRY and CDR2 SYGVKD. The CDR3 runs 13 residues. V shed 6 bases and J shed 7 bases, with 16 bases lying between them. CDR3 protein: CAISLQGEGEQYF. CDR3 sequence (DNA): TGTGCCATCAGCCTACAGGGAGAAGGGGAGCAGTACTTC.

The gene calls are TRBV5-4 and TRBJ2-5; D call uncertain. The CDR3 is 12 residues long. Germline V gene data show CDR1 as SGHNT and CDR2 as YYREEE (reference sequence). V lost 6 bases, J lost 5 bases, and 11 bases lay in between. This CDR3 reads CASTTIGETQYF. DNA of the CDR3: TGTGCCAGCACGACCATCGGGGAGACCCAGTACTTC.

The chain couples TRBV19 to TRBJ2-7, with 13 bases that match TRBD2. Germline values: CDR1 LNHDA, CDR2 SQIVND (reference sequence). The CDR3 length is 17 residues. Germline trimming cut 1 base from V and 7 bases from J; bases unmatched to any gene: 10. In DNA, the CDR3 is TGTGCCAGTAGTATAGCCCTACTAGCGGGAGGGCCCGGGGAGCAGTACTTC. Amino acid sequence: CASSIALLAGGPGEQYF.

The V and J genes are TRBV27 and TRBJ2-1; D call uncertain. Trimming took off 7 bases at V and 0 bases at J, with 13 bases between the two ends. Germline V gene data show CDR1 as MNHEY and CDR2 as SMNVEV (reference sequence). The CDR3 loop spans 15 amino acids. The CDR3 coding sequence is TGTGCCAGCACCACCACGAGAGGCTCCTACAATGAGCAGTTCTTC. Translation: CASTTTRGSYNEQFF.

V usage is TRBV5-1 and J usage is TRBJ2-7; TRBD1 is a possible D gene (6 bases). Germline CDR1 SGHRS, CDR2 YFSETQ. This CDR3 spans 16 amino acids. Trimming took off 0 bases at V and 5 bases at J, with 18 bases between the two ends. CDR3 DNA sequence: TGCGCCAGCAGCTTGGGACCGAGGGGGTCAGGCAACGAGCAGTACTTC. Residues: CASSLGPRGSGNEQYF.

The chain employs TRBV30 and TRBJ2-1; D unclear. The CDR3 runs 13 residues. Germline V gene data show CDR1 as GTSNPN and CDR2 as SVGIG (reference sequence). The germline V and J ends were trimmed by 1 base and 4 bases, with 8 bases remaining between them. CDR3 in amino acids: CAWSGGRYNEQFF. CDR3 bases: TGTGCCTGGAGTGGGGGTAGGTACAATGAGCAGTTCTTC.

The chain joins TRBV20-1 to TRBJ1-5, with D unresolved. This CDR3 contains 12 residues. The V and J ends lost 3 bases and 9 bases respectively, with 12 bases between them. Per the germline V gene, CDR1 is DFQATT and CDR2 is SNEGSKA (reference sequence). CDR3 residues: CSASLGGGPQHF. In nucleotides, the CDR3 is TGCAGTGCTAGTTTAGGTGGTGGGCCCCAGCATTTT.

This chain joins TRBV7-9 and TRBJ2-5, with 8 bases fitting TRBD1. The CDR3 runs 16 residues. Germline values: CDR1 SEHNR, CDR2 FQNEAQ (reference sequence). Trimming cost V 1 base and J 5 bases; bases outside gene matches: 9. In nucleotides, the CDR3 is TGTGCCAGCAGCTTAGGTGGCGGACAGGGAACGGAGACCCAGTACTTC. It yields the protein CASSLGGGQGTETQYF.

The CDR3 spells CASRGISYNEQFF. DNA for the CDR3: TGTGCCAGTAGGGGCATCTCCTACAATGAGCAGTTCTTC. This chain uses TRBV19 with TRBJ2-1; D gene ambiguous. This CDR3 contains 13 residues. Between the trimmed V and J ends, which lost 6 bases and 0 bases, there was a span of 6 bases. Per the germline V gene, CDR1 is LNHDA and CDR2 is SQIVND (reference sequence).

The chain combines TRBV5-4 with TRBJ1-2; D perhaps matches TRBD1 (6 bases). Trimming cost V 2 bases and J 4 bases, with 12 bases left between them. The CDR3 contains 14 residues. Germline V gene data show CDR1 as SGHNT and CDR2 as YYREEE (reference sequence). This CDR3 is CASSLRGRGYGYTF. DNA for the CDR3: TGTGCCAGCAGCTTACGGGGGCGCGGCTATGGCTACACCTTC.

This sequence joins TRBV7-9 and TRBJ2-7; 9 bases match TRBD2. Germline V gene data show CDR1 as SEHNR and CDR2 as FQNEAQ (reference sequence). Losses at the gene ends were 5 bases for V and 4 bases for J; bases not matched to a gene: 15. There are 17 residues in the CDR3. The CDR3 is CASSRQTLAGQRYEQYF. CDR3 coding DNA: TGTGCCAGCAGCCGACAGACTCTAGCGGGACAGCGATACGAGCAGTACTTC.

Here the CDR3 reads CASSLVPSYEQFF. In DNA, the CDR3 is TGTGCCAGCAGCTTAGTACCTAGTTATGAGCAGTTCTTC. The chain combines TRBV7-2 with TRBJ2-1; D gene unclear. CDR1 is SGHTA, CDR2 FQGNSA, per germline. V was cut by 1 base and J by 8 bases, with 9 bases left in between. The CDR3 is 13 residues long.

The chain links TRBV2 to TRBJ2-7; TRBD2 aligns across 8 bases. Germline CDR1 is SNHLY and CDR2 is FYNNEI. The CDR3 extends over 15 amino acids. V lost 5 bases and J lost 3; bases outside the gene matches: 9. The CDR3 loop is CASSSSGRGGYEQYF. The CDR3 bases are TGTGCCAGCAGTTCGAGCGGGAGAGGGGGCTACGAGCAGTACTTC.

The chain combines TRBV5-6 with TRBJ2-1; TRBD1 matches 9 bases. Germline values: CDR1 SGHDT, CDR2 YYEEEE. CDR3 size: 14 residues. The V segment lost 7 bases and the J segment 10 bases; nucleotides outside the gene matches: 12. Written as DNA, the CDR3 is TGTGCCAGCTCCTTGACAGGGGGTCTCGACGAGCAGTTCTTC. It yields the protein CASSLTGGLDEQFF.

This clone is a singleton in its sample. The chain has TRBV11-2 and TRBJ2-7; D possibly corresponds to TRBD1 (5 bases). In germline, CDR1 is SGHAT, CDR2 FQNNGV. The CDR3 runs 12 residues. V was clipped by 6 bases and J by 3 bases, with 9 bases between them. CDR3 loop: CASRTEDYEQYF. The CDR3 nucleotides read TGTGCCAGCAGGACAGAGGACTACGAGCAGTACTTC. Using reference TRBV11-2 and TRBJ2-7 for the parts outside the CDR3, the full variable domain is EAGVAQSPRYKIIEKRQSVAFWCNPISGHATLYWYQQILGQGPKLLIQFQNNGVVDDSQLPKDRFSAERLKGVDSTLKIQPAKLEDSAVYLCASRTEDYEQYFGPGTRLTVT.

There are a few counts of this clone. At the DNA level, this CDR3 is encoded by other sequences in the same sample as well. This chain links TRBV7-2 with TRBJ2-3; D is perhaps TRBD2 (5 bases). CDR1 and CDR2 from the germline V gene are SGHTA and FQGNSA. This CDR3 contains 13 residues. With 0 bases removed from V and 4 bases from J, the gap between germline ends came to 5 bases. In nucleotides, the CDR3 is TGTGCCAGCAGCTTAGCGGGAGCAGATACGCAGTATTTT. The encoded protein is CASSLAGADTQYF.

The V and J genes are TRBV29-1 and TRBJ1-1; D is undetermined. This CDR3 is 11 amino acids long. V gave up 3 bases and J gave up 11 bases, with 13 bases separating them. Germline CDR1 SQVTM, CDR2 ANQGSEA. The CDR3 DNA reads TGCAGCGTTGAGGTGGGCAAGGTTGCTTTCTTT. Translating it yields CSVEVGKVAFF.

The chain uses TRBV5-6 and TRBJ2-2; possible D gene TRBD2, 6 bases. Germline V lookup: CDR1 SGHDT, CDR2 YYEEEE. The CDR3 has 15 amino acids. The V end lost 1 base, the J end lost 6 bases, and 13 bases lay between the germline ends. CDR3: CASSLSAGGAGELFF. CDR3 nucleotides: TGTGCCAGCAGCTTGTCAGCGGGCGGGGCCGGGGAGCTGTTTTTT.

This clone has a single count. V usage is TRBV11-2 and J usage is TRBJ1-2; the D gene is possibly TRBD1 (6 bases). The V and J ends lost 5 bases and 2 bases respectively, with 24 bases between them. This CDR3 is 18 amino acids long. Germline CDR1 is SGHAT and CDR2 is FQNNGV. The CDR3 sequence is CASSPAWGAGEENYGYTF. The CDR3 region has the DNA TGTGCCAGCAGCCCAGCGTGGGGGGCAGGGGAGGAGAACTATGGCTACACCTTC.

This chain uses TRBV24-1 with TRBJ2-5, with TRBD1 identical over 8 bases. Germline lookup yields CDR1 KGHDR and CDR2 SFDVKD. The CDR3 length is 15 residues. With 12 bases clipped from V and 0 bases from J, the junction kept 11 bases outside the gene matches. The CDR3: CACQLDRAYQETQYF. The CDR3 nucleotides read TGTGCCTGCCAATTGGACAGGGCGTACCAAGAGACCCAGTACTTC.

This chain connects TRBV19 to TRBJ1-2; D uncertain. The ends were cut back, 5 bases at V and 5 bases at J, with 15 bases in the middle. Germline CDR1 is LNHDA and CDR2 is SQIVND (reference sequence). This CDR3 comprises 14 residues. The chain's CDR3 is CASSSPVGIYGYTF. The CDR3 bases are TGTGCCAGTAGTTCCCCCGTGGGGATATATGGCTACACCTTC.